This is a list of T cell receptor beta chains from one sample in a study of cytomegalovirus exposure and HLA in healthy donors. The protocol was immunoSEQ multiplex PCR, while the TCRdb copy is restricted to in-frame clones and leaves out a portion. The data contain tens of thousands of clones, around 73% of them seen just once; the ten biggest clones take up approximately 3.3%. The sequenced sample was PBMCs. The receptor set was obtained from a middle-aged woman in good health and CMV-seronegative. Each CDR3 is given with its conserved first and last residue. Each record gives: J gene, D gene, V gene, clone size, CDR3 protein, CDR3 DNA. D genes are given only for firm matches. Clone size, where shown, is once, few, many, or a class for clones that have expanded.

TRBJ1-2	NA	TRBV4-2	NA	CASSQAGQNYGYTF	TGTGCCAGCAGCCAAGCAGGCCAGAACTATGGCTACACCTTC
TRBJ1-1	TRBD1	TRBV30	few	CAWRTGGNAAFF	TGTGCCTGGAGGACAGGGGGCAACGCAGCTTTCTTT
TRBJ2-3	NA	TRBV4-3	NA	CASSQGGGPGADTQYF	TGCGCCAGCAGCCAAGGGGGGGGGCCTGGCGCAGATACGCAGTATTTT
TRBJ1-4	NA	TRBV5-8	NA	CASSSGVSEKLFF	TGTGCCAGCAGCTCAGGGGTTAGCGAAAAACTGTTTTTT
TRBJ2-7	TRBD2	TRBV6-6	NA	CASSYSRESYEQYF	TGTGCCAGCAGTTACTCGCGGGAGTCCTACGAGCAGTACTTC
TRBJ2-2	TRBD1	TRBV27	NA	CASSRGDRVTGELFF	TGTGCCAGCAGTAGGGGAGACAGGGTGACCGGGGAGCTGTTTTTT
TRBJ1-4	NA	TRBV10-3	few	CAISDRGRELFF	TGTGCCATCAGTGATAGGGGGAGGGAACTGTTTTTT
TRBJ2-7	TRBD2	TRBV4-1	few	CASSQGTSPTYEQYF	TGCGCCAGCAGCCAAGGGACTAGCCCCACCTACGAGCAGTACTTC
TRBJ2-7	TRBD1	TRBV5-1	few	CASSITGTGSFEQYF	TGCGCCAGCAGCATAACCGGGACAGGGAGTTTCGAGCAGTACTTC
TRBJ1-5	TRBD1	TRBV6-6	NA	CASSFQTGNQPQHF	TGTGCCAGCAGTTTTCAGACAGGGAATCAGCCCCAGCATTTT
TRBJ1-5	TRBD1	TRBV10-3	few	CAISDDRVQPQHF	TGTGCCATCAGCGATGACAGGGTTCAGCCCCAGCATTTT
TRBJ2-5	NA	TRBV15	NA	CATSRDPRGQETQYF	TGTGCCACCAGCAGAGATCCAAGGGGGCAAGAGACCCAGTACTTC
TRBJ1-3	NA	TRBV30	NA	CACHDSASGNTIYF	TGTGCCTGCCACGACAGCGCCTCTGGAAACACCATATATTTT
TRBJ2-1	NA	TRBV15	NA	CATSRDRRGEQFF	TGTGCCACCAGCAGAGATCGGCGGGGTGAGCAGTTCTTC
TRBJ1-1	NA	TRBV28	NA	CASSVTAMNTEAFF	TGTGCCAGCAGTGTGACAGCCATGAACACTGAAGCTTTCTTT
TRBJ1-2	NA	TRBV5-4	NA	CASSFDKTYGYTF	TGCGCCAGCAGCTTTGACAAGACCTATGGCTACACCTTC
TRBJ2-2	TRBD1	TRBV11-2	NA	CASSWDRHTGELFF	TGTGCCAGCAGCTGGGACAGACACACCGGGGAGCTGTTTTTT
TRBJ2-6	NA	TRBV27	NA	CASSLKPGRRGDSGANVLTF	TGTGCCAGCAGTCTAAAACCGGGACGGAGGGGTGACTCTGGGGCCAACGTCCTGACTTTC
TRBJ2-2	TRBD1	TRBV7-9	NA	CASSLSDRAAGELFF	TGTGCCAGCAGCTTATCGGACAGGGCGGCCGGGGAGCTGTTTTTT
TRBJ2-2	NA	TRBV7-6	NA	CASSSLGLSTGELFF	TGTGCCAGCAGCTCCCTGGGACTTAGCACCGGGGAGCTGTTTTTT
TRBJ2-1	TRBD2	TRBV27	NA	CASSLNGRAGNEQFF	TGTGCCAGCAGTTTGAACGGGAGGGCCGGTAATGAGCAGTTCTTC
TRBJ2-3	TRBD2	TRBV5-6	once	CASSSSGTQYF	TGTGCCAGCAGCTCTAGCGGTACGCAGTATTTT
TRBJ2-7	NA	TRBV5-1	NA	CASSLTSRGHNEQYF	TGCGCCAGCAGCTTGACCTCCAGGGGCCATAACGAGCAGTACTTC
TRBJ2-1	TRBD2	TRBV5-1	NA	CASSRGAGRENEQFF	TGCGCCAGCAGCAGGGGCGCAGGGAGGGAGAATGAGCAGTTCTTC
TRBJ2-1	TRBD2	TRBV27	once	CASTASKVWASGHNEQFF	TGTGCCAGCACCGCCTCGAAGGTTTGGGCTAGCGGACACAATGAGCAGTTCTTC
TRBJ2-5	NA	TRBV5-4	NA	CASSLLRVQGSNFQETQYF	TGTGCCAGCAGCTTGTTGAGGGTACAGGGATCCAATTTCCAAGAGACCCAGTACTTC
TRBJ2-3	NA	TRBV6-5	NA	CASSYRQGTDTQYF	TGTGCCAGCAGTTACCGGCAGGGGACAGATACGCAGTATTTT
TRBJ2-7	TRBD2	TRBV19	few	CASSIGLATYEQYF	TGTGCCAGTAGTATCGGACTAGCGACCTACGAGCAGTACTTC
TRBJ2-1	TRBD2	TRBV5-1	NA	CASSPGRRRGTYNEQFF	TGCGCCAGCAGCCCAGGGCGGCGGCGGGGGACCTACAATGAGCAGTTCTTC
TRBJ1-2	NA	TRBV6-4	NA	CASSVTTSYGYTF	TGTGCCAGCAGTGTGACTACCTCCTATGGCTACACCTTC
TRBJ2-1	NA	TRBV28	NA	CASSLQLNEQFF	TGTGCCAGCAGTTTACAACTCAATGAGCAGTTCTTC
TRBJ1-1	NA	TRBV9	NA	CASSEGVNTEAFF	TGTGCCAGCAGCGAAGGAGTGAACACTGAAGCTTTCTTT
TRBJ1-2	TRBD1	TRBV10-3	NA	CAISAPRQTGGNYGYTF	TGTGCCATCAGCGCCCCTAGGCAGACAGGGGGAAACTATGGCTACACCTTC
TRBJ1-4	NA	TRBV28	NA	CASSFVDTNEKLFF	TGTGCCAGCAGTTTCGTGGACACGAATGAAAAACTGTTTTTT
TRBJ2-3	NA	TRBV28	once	CASSLSSARTDTQYF	TGTGCCAGCAGTTTATCTAGCGCCCGCACAGATACGCAGTATTTT
TRBJ1-1	NA	TRBV7-2	NA	CASTLRGAMNTEAFF	TGTGCCAGCACCCTACGGGGGGCTATGAACACTGAAGCTTTCTTT
TRBJ1-2	TRBD1	TRBV11-2	NA	CASSLGTGVNYGYTF	TGTGCCAGCAGCTTAGGGACAGGGGTTAACTATGGCTACACCTTC
TRBJ2-7	TRBD2	TRBV5-1	NA	CASSLNSGSSYEQYF	TGCGCCAGCAGCTTAAATAGCGGGAGCTCCTACGAGCAGTACTTC
TRBJ2-6	NA	TRBV11-2	NA	CASSRGPGANVLTF	TGTGCCAGCAGCCGGGGTCCTGGGGCCAACGTCCTGACTTTC
TRBJ1-5	TRBD1	TRBV19	NA	CASSIFGAGGWYSNQPQHF	TGTGCCAGTAGTATTTTCGGGGCAGGGGGCTGGTATAGCAATCAGCCCCAGCATTTT
TRBJ2-3	TRBD1	TRBV29-1	NA	CSVEDLPGGGDTQYF	TGCAGCGTTGAAGATCTTCCAGGGGGCGGAGATACGCAGTATTTT
TRBJ2-7	NA	TRBV4-1	NA	CASSQRRGEQYF	TGCGCCAGCAGCCAACGGAGGGGTGAGCAGTACTTC
TRBJ1-3	TRBD1	TRBV28	NA	CASSSPGGPGNTIYF	TGTGCCAGCAGTTCCCCAGGGGGCCCTGGAAACACCATATATTTT
TRBJ2-1	TRBD2	TRBV6-1	few	CASSEPGTSGSNEQFF	TGTGCCAGCAGTGAGCCCGGGACTAGCGGGAGTAATGAGCAGTTCTTC
TRBJ2-1	NA	TRBV19	NA	CASSILPPGYNEQFF	TGTGCCAGTAGTATACTACCCCCCGGTTACAATGAGCAGTTCTTC
TRBJ1-1	TRBD1	TRBV11-3	NA	CASSLTGAGNTEAFF	TGTGCCAGCAGCTTGACAGGGGCCGGGAACACTGAAGCTTTCTTT
TRBJ2-7	TRBD2	TRBV28	NA	CASGVSSGGYEQYF	TGTGCCAGCGGAGTTTCGAGCGGGGGTTACGAGCAGTACTTC
TRBJ2-1	TRBD2	TRBV5-6	NA	CASSLSPGTSGRGGQFF	TGTGCCAGCAGCTTGTCCCCCGGGACTAGCGGGAGAGGGGGGCAGTTCTTC
TRBJ2-6	NA	TRBV7-8	few	CASSSTSVAGANVLTF	TGTGCCAGCAGCTCCACTAGTGTAGCAGGGGCCAACGTCCTGACTTTC
TRBJ2-7	TRBD2	TRBV5-1	NA	CASSSRLAGGLVYEQYF	TGCGCCAGCAGCTCGAGACTAGCGGGAGGTCTCGTCTACGAGCAGTACTTC
TRBJ2-5	NA	TRBV25-1	NA	CASESGLMVGQYF	TGTGCCAGCGAATCGGGACTCATGGTAGGCCAGTACTTC
TRBJ1-5	TRBD1	TRBV18	NA	CASSPLGQGATQPQHF	TGTGCCAGCTCACCCCTCGGACAGGGGGCGACCCAGCCCCAGCATTTT
TRBJ2-7	NA	TRBV7-9	NA	CASSFQGRGEQYF	TGTGCCAGCAGCTTCCAGGGTCGAGGCGAGCAGTACTTC
TRBJ1-4	TRBD1	TRBV11-2	NA	CASSWTGDNEKLFF	TGTGCCAGCAGCTGGACAGGGGATAATGAAAAACTGTTTTTT
TRBJ2-3	TRBD2	TRBV18	NA	CASSRQRDTDTQYF	TGTGCCAGCTCACGCCAGCGGGACACAGATACGCAGTATTTT
TRBJ2-1	TRBD2	TRBV7-2	NA	CASSFGTGTSGRAFEQFF	TGTGCCAGCAGCTTCGGGACAGGGACTAGCGGGAGGGCTTTTGAGCAGTTCTTC